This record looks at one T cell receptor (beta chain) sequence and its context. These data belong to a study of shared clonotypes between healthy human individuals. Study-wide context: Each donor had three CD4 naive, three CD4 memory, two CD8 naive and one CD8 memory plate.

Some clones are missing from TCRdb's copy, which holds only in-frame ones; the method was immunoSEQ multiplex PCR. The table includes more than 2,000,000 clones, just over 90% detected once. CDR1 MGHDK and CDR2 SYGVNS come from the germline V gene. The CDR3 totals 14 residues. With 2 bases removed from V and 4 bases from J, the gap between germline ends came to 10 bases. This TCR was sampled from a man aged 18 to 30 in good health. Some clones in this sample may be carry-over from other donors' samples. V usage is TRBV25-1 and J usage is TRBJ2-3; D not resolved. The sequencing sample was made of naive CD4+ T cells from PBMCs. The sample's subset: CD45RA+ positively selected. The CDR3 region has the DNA TGTGCCAGCAGTGAAACCCCCCCCGCAGATACGCAGTATTTT. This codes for CASSETPPADTQYF. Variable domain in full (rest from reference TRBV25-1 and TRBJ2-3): EADIYQTPRYLVIGTGKKITLECSQTMGHDKMYWYQQDPGMELHLIHYSYGVNSTEKGDLSSESTVSRIRTEHFPLTLESARPSHTSQYLCASSETPPADTQYFGPGTRLTVL.